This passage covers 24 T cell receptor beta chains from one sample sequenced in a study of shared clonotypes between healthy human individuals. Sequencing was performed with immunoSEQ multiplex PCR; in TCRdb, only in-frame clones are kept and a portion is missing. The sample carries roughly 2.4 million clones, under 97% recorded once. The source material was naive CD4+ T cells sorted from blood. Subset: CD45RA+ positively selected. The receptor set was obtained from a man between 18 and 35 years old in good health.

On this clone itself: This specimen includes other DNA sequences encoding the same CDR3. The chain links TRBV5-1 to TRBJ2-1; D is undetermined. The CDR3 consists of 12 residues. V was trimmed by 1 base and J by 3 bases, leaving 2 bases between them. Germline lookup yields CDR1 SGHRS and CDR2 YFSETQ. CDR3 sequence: CASSLIYNEQFF. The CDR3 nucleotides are TGCGCCAGCAGCTTGATCTACAATGAGCAGTTCTTC.

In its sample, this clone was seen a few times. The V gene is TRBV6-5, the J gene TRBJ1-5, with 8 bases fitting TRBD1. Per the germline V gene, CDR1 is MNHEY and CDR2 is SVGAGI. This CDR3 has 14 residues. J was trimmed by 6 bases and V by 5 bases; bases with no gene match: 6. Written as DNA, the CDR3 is TGTGCCAGCAGTCCCGGACAGGGAGGTCAGCCCCAGCATTTT. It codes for CASSPGQGGQPQHF.

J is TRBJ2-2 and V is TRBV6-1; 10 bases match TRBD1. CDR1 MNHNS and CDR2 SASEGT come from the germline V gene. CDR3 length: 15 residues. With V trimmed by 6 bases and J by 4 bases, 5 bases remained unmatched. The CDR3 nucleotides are TGTGCCAGCAGGCTGACAGGGGGCAGCACCGGGGAGCTGTTTTTT. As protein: CASRLTGGSTGELFF.

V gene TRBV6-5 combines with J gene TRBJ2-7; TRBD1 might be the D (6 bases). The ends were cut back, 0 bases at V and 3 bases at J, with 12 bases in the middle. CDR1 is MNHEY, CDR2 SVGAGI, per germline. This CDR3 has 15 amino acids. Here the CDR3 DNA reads TGTGCCAGCAGTTACTCTCGGACAGCCTACTACGAGCAGTACTTC. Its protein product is CASSYSRTAYYEQYF.

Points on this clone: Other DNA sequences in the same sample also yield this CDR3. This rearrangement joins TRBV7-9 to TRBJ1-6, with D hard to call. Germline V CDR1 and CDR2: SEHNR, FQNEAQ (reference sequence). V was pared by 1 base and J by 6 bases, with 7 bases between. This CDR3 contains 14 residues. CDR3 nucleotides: TGTGCCAGCAGCTTAGGCCAGAGTAATTCACCCCTCCACTTT. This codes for CASSLGQSNSPLHF.

CDR3 sequence: CASSYHDLREEGYF. The CDR3 nucleotides read TGTGCCAGCAGTTACCATGACCTTAGAGAGGAGGGGTATTTT. The V and J genes are TRBV6-6 and TRBJ2-3; a possible D gene is TRBD2 (6 bases). Germline CDR1 MNHNY, CDR2 SVGAGI (reference sequence). The CDR3 sequence is 14 residues long. V lost 2 bases to trimming and J lost 14 bases, with 20 bases between them.

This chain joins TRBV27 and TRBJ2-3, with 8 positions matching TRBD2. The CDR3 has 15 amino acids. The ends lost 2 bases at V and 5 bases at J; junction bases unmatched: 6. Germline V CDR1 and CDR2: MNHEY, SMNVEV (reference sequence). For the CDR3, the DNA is TGTGCCAGCAGTTTAGTCGGGAGGGCCGTAGATACGCAGTATTTT. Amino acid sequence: CASSLVGRAVDTQYF.

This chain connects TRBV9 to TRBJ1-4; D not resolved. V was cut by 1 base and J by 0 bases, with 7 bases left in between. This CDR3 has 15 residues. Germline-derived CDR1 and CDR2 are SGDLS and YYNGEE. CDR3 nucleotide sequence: TGTGCCAGCAGCGTAAACATTGCAACTAATGAAAAACTGTTTTTT. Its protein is CASSVNIATNEKLFF.

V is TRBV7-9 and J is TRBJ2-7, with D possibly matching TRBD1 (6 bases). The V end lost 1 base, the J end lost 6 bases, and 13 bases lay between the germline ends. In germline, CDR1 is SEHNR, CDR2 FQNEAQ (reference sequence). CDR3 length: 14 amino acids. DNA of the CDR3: TGTGCCAGCAGCTTAGGCCAGGGGTCCGCCGAGCAGTACTTC. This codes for CASSLGQGSAEQYF.

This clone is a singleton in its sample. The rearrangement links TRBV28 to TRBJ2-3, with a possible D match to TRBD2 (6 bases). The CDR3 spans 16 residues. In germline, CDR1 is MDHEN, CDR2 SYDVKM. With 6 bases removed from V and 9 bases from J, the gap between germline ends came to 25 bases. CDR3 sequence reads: CASSPTFLGTRGTQYF. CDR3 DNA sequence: TGTGCCAGCAGCCCGACCTTCCTCGGGACGCGGGGAACGCAGTATTTT. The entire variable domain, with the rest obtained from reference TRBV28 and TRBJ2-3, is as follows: DVKVTQSSRYLVKRTGEKVFLECVQDMDHENMFWYRQDPGLGLRLIYFSYDVKMKEKGDIPEGYSVSREKKERFSLILESASTNQTSMYLCASSPTFLGTRGTQYFGPGTRLTVL.

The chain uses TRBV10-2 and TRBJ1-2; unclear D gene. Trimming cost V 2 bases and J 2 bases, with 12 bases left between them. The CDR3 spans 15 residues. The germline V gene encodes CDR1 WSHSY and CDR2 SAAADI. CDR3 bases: TGCGCCAGCAGTGAGCCATGGCAGGCCAACTATGGCTACACCTTC. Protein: CASSEPWQANYGYTF.

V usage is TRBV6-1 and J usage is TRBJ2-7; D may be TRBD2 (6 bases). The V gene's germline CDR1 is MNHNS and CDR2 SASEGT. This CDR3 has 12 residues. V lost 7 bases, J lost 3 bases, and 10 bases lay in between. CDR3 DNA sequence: TGTGCCAGCACGGAGGGGTTCTACGAGCAGTACTTC. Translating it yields CASTEGFYEQYF.

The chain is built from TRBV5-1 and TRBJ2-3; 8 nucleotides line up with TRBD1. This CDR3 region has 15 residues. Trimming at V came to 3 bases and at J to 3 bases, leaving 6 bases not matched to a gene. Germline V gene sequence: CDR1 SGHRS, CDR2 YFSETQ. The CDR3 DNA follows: TGCGCCAGCAGCTCCCCGACAGGGGTAACAGATACGCAGTATTTT. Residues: CASSSPTGVTDTQYF.

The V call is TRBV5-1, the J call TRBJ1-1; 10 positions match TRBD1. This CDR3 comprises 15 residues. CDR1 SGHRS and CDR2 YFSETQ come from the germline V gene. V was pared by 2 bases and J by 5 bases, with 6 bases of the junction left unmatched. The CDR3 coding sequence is TGCGCCAGCAGCTTTACCGGGACAGGGGAGACTGAAGCTTTCTTT. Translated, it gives CASSFTGTGETEAFF. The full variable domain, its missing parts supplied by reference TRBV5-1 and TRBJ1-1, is KAGVTQTPRYLIKTRGQQVTLSCSPISGHRSVSWYQQTPGQGLQFLFEYFSETQRNKGNFPGRFSGRQFSNSRSEMNVSTLELGDSALYLCASSFTGTGETEAFFGQGTRLTVV.

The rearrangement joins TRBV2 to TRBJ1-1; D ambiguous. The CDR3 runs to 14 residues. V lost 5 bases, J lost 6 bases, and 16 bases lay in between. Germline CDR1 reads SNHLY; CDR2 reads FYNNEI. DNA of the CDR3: TGTGCCAGCAGTCGGTTGATGGCGGGCGCTGAAGCTTTCTTT. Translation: CASSRLMAGAEAFF.

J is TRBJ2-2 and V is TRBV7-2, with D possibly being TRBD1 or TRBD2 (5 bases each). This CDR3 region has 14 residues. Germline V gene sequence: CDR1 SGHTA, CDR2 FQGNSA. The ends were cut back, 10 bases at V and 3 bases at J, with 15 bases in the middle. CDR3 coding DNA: TGTGCCACTGGATGGGGGTCGTACACCGGGGAGCTGTTTTTT. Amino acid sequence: CATGWGSYTGELFF.

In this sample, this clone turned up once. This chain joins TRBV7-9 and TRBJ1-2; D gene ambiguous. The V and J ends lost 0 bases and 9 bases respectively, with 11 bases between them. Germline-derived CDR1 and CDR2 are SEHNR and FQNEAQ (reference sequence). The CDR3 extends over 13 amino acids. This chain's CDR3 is CASSLAGTDRYTF. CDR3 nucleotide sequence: TGTGCCAGCAGCTTAGCTGGTACGGATCGCTACACCTTC.

Written as DNA, the CDR3 is TGTGCCAGTACCCGGAGCTCCGGGACAGTCTATGGCTACACCTTC. Encoded protein: CASTRSSGTVYGYTF. The V and J genes are TRBV19 and TRBJ1-2; TRBD1 agrees at 7 bases. CDR3 length: 15 residues. V was pared by 7 bases and J by 4 bases, with 12 bases of the junction left unmatched. Looked up from germline, CDR1 is LNHDA and CDR2 is SQIVND (reference sequence).

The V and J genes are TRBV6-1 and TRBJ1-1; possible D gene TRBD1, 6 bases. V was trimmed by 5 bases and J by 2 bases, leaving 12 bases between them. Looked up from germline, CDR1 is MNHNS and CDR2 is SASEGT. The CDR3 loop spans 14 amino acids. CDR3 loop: CASSMAGANTEAFF. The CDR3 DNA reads TGTGCCAGCAGTATGGCAGGGGCTAACACTGAAGCTTTCTTT.

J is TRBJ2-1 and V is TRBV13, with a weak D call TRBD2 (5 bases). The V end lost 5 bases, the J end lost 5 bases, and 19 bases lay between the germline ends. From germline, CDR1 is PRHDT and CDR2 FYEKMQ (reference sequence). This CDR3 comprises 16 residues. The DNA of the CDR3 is TGTGCCAGCAGCAAGCAGGACTGGATGCTGAACAATGAGCAGTTCTTC. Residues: CASSKQDWMLNNEQFF.

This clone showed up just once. In nucleotides, the CDR3 is TGTGCCAGCAGCTCCACTGATCGGGGGGGAGTTGGCTACACCTTC. It is translated as CASSSTDRGGVGYTF. The genes are TRBV7-2 and TRBJ1-2; possibly TRBD1 for D (5 bases). V lost 4 bases, J lost 7 bases, and 19 bases lay in between. The CDR3 is made up of 15 amino acids. CDR1 is SGHTA, CDR2 FQGNSA, per germline.

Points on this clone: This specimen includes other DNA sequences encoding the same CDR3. This CDR3 reads CSAPDTYEQYF. CDR3 sequence (DNA): TGCAGTGCTCCAGACACCTACGAGCAGTACTTC. The rearrangement links TRBV20-1 to TRBJ2-7, with D unresolved. This CDR3 contains 11 residues. The V and J ends lost 5 bases and 2 bases respectively, with 7 bases between them. CDR1 and CDR2 (germline): DFQATT, SNEGSKA (reference sequence).

CDR3 loop: CASSMTGGRGYTF. The CDR3 DNA follows: TGTGCCAGTAGTATGACAGGGGGCCGTGGCTACACCTTC. The chain has TRBV19 and TRBJ1-2, with 10 bases aligning to TRBD1. Trimming removed 3 bases from V and 7 bases from J; junction bases left unmatched: 2. The CDR3 extends over 13 amino acids. The germline V gene encodes CDR1 LNHDA and CDR2 SQIVND (reference sequence).

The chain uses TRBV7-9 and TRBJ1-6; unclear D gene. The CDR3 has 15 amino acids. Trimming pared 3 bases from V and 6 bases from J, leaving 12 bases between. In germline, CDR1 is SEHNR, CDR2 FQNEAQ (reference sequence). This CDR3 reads CASSFSSDSNSPLHF. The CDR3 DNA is TGTGCCAGCAGCTTCTCCTCGGACTCTAATTCACCCCTCCACTTT.